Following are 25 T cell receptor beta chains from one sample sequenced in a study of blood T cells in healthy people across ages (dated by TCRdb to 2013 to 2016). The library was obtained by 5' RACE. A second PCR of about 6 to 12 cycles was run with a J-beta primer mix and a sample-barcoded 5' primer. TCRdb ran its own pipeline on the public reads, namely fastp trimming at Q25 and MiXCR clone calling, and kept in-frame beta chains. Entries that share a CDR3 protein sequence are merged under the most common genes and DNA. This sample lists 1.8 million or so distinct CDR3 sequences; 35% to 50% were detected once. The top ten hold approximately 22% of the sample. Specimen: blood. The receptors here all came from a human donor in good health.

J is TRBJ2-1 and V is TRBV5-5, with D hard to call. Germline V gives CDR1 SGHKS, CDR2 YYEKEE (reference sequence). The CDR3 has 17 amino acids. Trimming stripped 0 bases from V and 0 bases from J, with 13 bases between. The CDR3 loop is CASSLGSVPSSYNEQFF. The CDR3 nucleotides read TGTGCCAGCAGCTTGGGTTCGGTGCCGAGCTCCTACAATGAGCAGTTCTTC.

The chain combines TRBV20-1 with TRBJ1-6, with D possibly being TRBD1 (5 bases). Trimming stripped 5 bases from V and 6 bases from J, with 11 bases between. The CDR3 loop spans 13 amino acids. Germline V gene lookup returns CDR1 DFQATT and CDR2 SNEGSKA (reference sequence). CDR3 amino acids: CSARPDTNSPLHF. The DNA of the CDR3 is TGCAGTGCTCGACCGGACACTAATTCACCCCTCCACTTT.

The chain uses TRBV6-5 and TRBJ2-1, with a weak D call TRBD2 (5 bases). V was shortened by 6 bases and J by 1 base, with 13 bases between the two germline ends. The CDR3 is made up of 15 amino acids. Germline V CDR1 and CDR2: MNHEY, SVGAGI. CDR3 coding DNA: TGTGCCAGCAGGCCGGGGAGCCTTTCCTACAATGAGCAGTTCTTC. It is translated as CASRPGSLSYNEQFF.

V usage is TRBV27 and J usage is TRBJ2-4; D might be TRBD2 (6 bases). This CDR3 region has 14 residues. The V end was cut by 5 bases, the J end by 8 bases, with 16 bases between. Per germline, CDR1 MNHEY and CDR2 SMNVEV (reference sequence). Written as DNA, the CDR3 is TGTGCCAGCAGTCGCGCCGGGGGATTGTACATTCAGTACTTC. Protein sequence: CASSRAGGLYIQYF.

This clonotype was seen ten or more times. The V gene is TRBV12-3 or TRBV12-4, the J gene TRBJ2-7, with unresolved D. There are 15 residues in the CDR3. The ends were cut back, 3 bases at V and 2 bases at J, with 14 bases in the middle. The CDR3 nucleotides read TGTGCCAGCAGTTTTGGCCTTCTCGCCACCTACGAGCAGTACTTC. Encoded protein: CASSFGLLATYEQYF.

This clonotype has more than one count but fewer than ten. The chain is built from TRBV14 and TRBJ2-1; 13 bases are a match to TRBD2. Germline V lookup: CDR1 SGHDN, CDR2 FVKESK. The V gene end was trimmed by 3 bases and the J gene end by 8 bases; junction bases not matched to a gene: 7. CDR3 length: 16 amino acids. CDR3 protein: CASSQQLAGGPDEQFF. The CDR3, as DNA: TGTGCCAGCAGCCAGCAACTAGCGGGGGGGCCTGATGAGCAGTTCTTC. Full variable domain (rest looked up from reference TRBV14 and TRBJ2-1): EAGVTQFPSHSVIEKGQTVTLRCDPISGHDNLYWYRRVMGKEIKFLLHFVKESKQDESGMPNNRFLAERTGGTYSTLKVQPAELEDSGVYFCASSQQLAGGPDEQFFGPGTRLTVL.

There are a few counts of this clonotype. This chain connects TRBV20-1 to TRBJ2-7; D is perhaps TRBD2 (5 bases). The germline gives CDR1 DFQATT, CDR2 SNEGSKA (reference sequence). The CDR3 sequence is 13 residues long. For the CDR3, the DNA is TGCAGCGTTTCAACGGGCGGGTCCTACGAGCAGTACTTC. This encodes CSVSTGGSYEQYF.

The CDR3 region is CASSARTGCEQYF. DNA of the CDR3: TGTGCCAGTAGTGCAAGGACGGGCTGCGAGCAGTACTTC. The rearrangement links TRBV19 to TRBJ2-5; D gene uncertain. The DNA matches TRBJ2-7 better at its end, which makes the J call doubtful. The CDR3 spans 13 residues. Germline V gives CDR1 LNHDA, CDR2 SQIVND (reference sequence).

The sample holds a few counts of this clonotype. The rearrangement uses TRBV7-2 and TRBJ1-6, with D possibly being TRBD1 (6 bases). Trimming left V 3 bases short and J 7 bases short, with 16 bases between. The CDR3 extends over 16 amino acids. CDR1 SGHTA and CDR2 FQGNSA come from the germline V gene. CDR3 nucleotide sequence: TGTGCCAGCAGCTTCGGCGGGGGGGCCGTCAATTCACCCCTCCACTTT. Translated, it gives CASSFGGGAVNSPLHF.

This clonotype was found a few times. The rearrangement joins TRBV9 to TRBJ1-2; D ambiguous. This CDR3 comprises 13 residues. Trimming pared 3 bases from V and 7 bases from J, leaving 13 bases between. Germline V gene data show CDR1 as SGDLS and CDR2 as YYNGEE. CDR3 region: CASSAPANIGYTF. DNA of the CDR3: TGTGCCAGCAGCGCGCCCGCTAACATTGGCTACACCTTC. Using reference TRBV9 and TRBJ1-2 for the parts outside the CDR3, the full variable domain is DSGVTQTPKHLITATGQRVTLRCSPRSGDLSVYWYQQSLDQGLQFLIQYYNGEERAKGNILERFSAQQFPDLHSELNLSSLELGDSALYFCASSAPANIGYTFGSGTRLTVV.

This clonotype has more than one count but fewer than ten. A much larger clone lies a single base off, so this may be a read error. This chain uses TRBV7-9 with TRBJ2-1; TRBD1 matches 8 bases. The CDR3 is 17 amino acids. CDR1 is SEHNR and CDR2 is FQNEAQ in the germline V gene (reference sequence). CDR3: CASSSRTGQSLYNERFF. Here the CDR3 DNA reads TGTGCCAGCAGCTCTCGGACAGGGCAAAGTCTCTACAATGAGCGGTTCTTC.

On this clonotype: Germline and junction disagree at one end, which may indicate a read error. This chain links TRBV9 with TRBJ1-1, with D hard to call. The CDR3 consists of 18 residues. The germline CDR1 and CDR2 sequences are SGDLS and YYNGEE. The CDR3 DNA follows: TGTGCCAGCAGCGTAGGTTCTGGGGAAACCTTACTGAACACTGGAGCTTTCTTT. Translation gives CASSVGSGETLLNTGAFF.

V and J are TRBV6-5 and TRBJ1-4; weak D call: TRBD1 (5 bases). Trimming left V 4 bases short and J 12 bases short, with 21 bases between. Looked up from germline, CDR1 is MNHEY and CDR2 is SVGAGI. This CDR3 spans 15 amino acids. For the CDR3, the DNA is TGTGCCAGCAGTTTACGACAGTCCCCGTGGGAAGAACTGTTTTTT. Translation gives CASSLRQSPWEELFF.

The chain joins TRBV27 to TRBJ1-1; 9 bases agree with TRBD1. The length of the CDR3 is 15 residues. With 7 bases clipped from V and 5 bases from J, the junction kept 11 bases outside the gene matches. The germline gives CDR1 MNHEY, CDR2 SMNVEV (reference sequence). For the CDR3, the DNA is TGTGCCAGCAATCTAAACAGGGGGCTGTTTACTGAAGCTTTCTTT. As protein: CASNLNRGLFTEAFF.

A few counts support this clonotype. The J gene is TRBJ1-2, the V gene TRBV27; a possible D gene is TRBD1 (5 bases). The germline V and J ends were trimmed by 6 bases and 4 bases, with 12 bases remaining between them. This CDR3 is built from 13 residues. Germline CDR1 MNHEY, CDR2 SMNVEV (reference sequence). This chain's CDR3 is CASRPDRFYGYTF. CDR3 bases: TGTGCCAGCAGACCTGACAGATTCTATGGCTACACCTTC.

CDR3 sequence reads: CASRQGSKNIQYF. DNA for the CDR3: TGTGCCAGCAGGCAGGGGAGCAAAAACATTCAGTACTTC. The chain has TRBV5-5 and TRBJ2-4; perhaps TRBD1 as D (6 bases). Trimming shortened V by 5 bases and J by 3 bases, and 9 bases separated the two germline ends. The CDR3 is made up of 13 amino acids. Germline CDR1 and CDR2: SGHKS and YYEKEE (reference sequence).

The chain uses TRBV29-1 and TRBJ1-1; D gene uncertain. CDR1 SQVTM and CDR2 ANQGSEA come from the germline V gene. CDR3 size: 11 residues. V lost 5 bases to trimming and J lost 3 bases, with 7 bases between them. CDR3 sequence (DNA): TGCAGCGTTAGAAGGTACACTGAAGCTTTCTTT. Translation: CSVRRYTEAFF.

As DNA, the CDR3 is TGTGCCAGCAGTTTGCCTACAGTTCTCGGTGGCTACACCTTC. Its translation: CASSLPTVLGGYTF. V is TRBV28 and J is TRBJ1-2, with unresolved D. The V end lost 3 bases, the J end lost 7 bases, and 15 bases lay between the germline ends. The germline V gene has CDR1 MDHEN and CDR2 SYDVKM. The CDR3 contains 14 residues.

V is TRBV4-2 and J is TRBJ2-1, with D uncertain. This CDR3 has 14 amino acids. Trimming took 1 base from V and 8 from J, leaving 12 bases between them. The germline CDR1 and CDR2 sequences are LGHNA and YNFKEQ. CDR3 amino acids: CASSQASEHDEQFF. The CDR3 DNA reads TGTGCCAGCAGCCAAGCATCGGAGCACGATGAGCAGTTCTTC.

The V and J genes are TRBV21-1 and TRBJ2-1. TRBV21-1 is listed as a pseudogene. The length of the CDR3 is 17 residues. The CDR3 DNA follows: TGTGCCAGCACCCCATACCCTTTTCGAGCAAAATACAATGAGCAGTTCTTC. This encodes CASTPYPFRAKYNEQFF.

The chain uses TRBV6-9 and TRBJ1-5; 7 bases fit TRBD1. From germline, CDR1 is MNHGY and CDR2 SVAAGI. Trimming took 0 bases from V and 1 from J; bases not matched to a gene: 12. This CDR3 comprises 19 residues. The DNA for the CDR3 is TGTGCCAGCAGTTATTCAAAAGGGGGCAGCTGGTTGAGCAATCAGCCCCAGCATTTT. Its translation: CASSYSKGGSWLSNQPQHF.

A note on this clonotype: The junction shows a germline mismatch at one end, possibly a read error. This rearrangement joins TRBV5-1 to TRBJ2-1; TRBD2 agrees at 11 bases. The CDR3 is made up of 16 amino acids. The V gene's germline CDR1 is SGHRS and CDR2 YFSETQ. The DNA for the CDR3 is TGCGCCAGCAGCAGTATAGCGGGGGGGCCGAGGAATGGGCAGTTCTTC. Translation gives CASSSIAGGPRNGQFF.

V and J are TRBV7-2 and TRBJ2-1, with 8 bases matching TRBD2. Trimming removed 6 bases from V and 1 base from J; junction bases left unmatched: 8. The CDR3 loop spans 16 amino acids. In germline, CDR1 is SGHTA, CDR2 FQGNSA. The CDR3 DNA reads TGTGCCAGCAGTCGAGCGGGGGCGGTATCCTACAATGAGCAGTTCTTC. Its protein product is CASSRAGAVSYNEQFF.

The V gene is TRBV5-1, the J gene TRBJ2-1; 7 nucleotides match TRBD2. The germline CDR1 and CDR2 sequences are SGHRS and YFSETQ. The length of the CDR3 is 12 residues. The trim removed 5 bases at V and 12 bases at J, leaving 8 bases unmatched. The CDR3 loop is CASSTLPGGQFF. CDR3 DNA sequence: TGCGCCAGCAGTACTCTCCCGGGGGGGCAGTTCTTC.

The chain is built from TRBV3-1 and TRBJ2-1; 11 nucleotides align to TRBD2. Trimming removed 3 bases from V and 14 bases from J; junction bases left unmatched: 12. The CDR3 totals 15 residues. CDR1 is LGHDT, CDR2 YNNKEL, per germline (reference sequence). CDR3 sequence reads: CASSQHPGLAVSEFF. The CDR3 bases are TGTGCCAGCAGCCAGCACCCGGGACTAGCGGTTTCTGAGTTCTTC.